The rows below give T cell receptor beta chains drawn from one sample of a study of T cell changes during pregnancy in multiple sclerosis. The table came from immunoSEQ multiplex PCR; TCRdb's copy has only in-frame clones and leaves some out. Of 15,000 to 20,000 clones in the sample, approximately 95% are singletons; the top ten hold 0.8% to 0.95%. Source: peripheral blood, taken in the third trimester of pregnancy. All receptors derive from a female donor with multiple sclerosis, enrolled in a pregnancy study. Both conserved end residues are part of each CDR3. A D gene is named only where the DNA matches it firmly. Rows give clone size only sometimes, using once, few, many, or a class for an expanded clone.

>TRBD1|TRBV5-1|TRBJ2-1|-
TGCGCCAGCAGCTTACAGGGGGCCTCCTACAATGAGCAGTTCTTC
CASSLQGASYNEQFF
>TRBD1|TRBV7-2|TRBJ1-2|once
TGTGCCAGCAGCTCGGGACAGGGGACAGGCTACACCTTC
CASSSGQGTGYTF
>-|TRBV7-2|TRBJ2-1|-
TGTGCCAGCAGCCCAGAAGGGGACTGGTGGAATGAGCAGTTCTTC
CASSPEGDWWNEQFF
>-|TRBV28|TRBJ1-5|-
TGTGCCAGCACCCTCACGGGTCAGGGGAGTCAGCCCCAGCATTTT
CASTLTGQGSQPQHF
>TRBD1|TRBV27|TRBJ2-5|-
TGTGCCAGCAGCCCACTCCGGGACAGGGGACAAGAGACCCAGTACTTC
CASSPLRDRGQETQYF
>-|TRBV21-1|TRBJ1-2|-
TGTGCCAGCATGTCTGACAGGGGGTTTAACTATGGCTACACCTTC
CASMSDRGFNYGYTF
>-|TRBV7-8|TRBJ1-2|-
TGTGCCAGCAGCCCAGGTCTCCCCTATGGCTACACCTTC
CASSPGLPYGYTF
>-|TRBV11-2|TRBJ2-5|-
TGTGCCAGCAGCTCCCTTCTGTACCAAGAGACCCAGTACTTC
CASSSLLYQETQYF
>-|TRBV5-1|TRBJ2-5|-
TGCGCCAGCAGCTCGAGTACTAGTTTTCAAGAGACCCAGTACTTC
CASSSSTSFQETQYF
>-|TRBV27|TRBJ2-3|once
TGTGCCAGCAGCCCTTCTTTCCCCGCGGATACGCAGTATTTT
CASSPSFPADTQYF
>TRBD1|TRBV7-2|TRBJ1-5|-
TGTGCCAGCAGCCCGACAGGGGGAGGTCAGCCCCAGCATTTT
CASSPTGGGQPQHF
>TRBD2|TRBV7-2|TRBJ2-1|once
TGTGCCAGCAGCATCTCCCTAGCGGGAGGACTTGAGCAGTTCTTC
CASSISLAGGLEQFF
>-|TRBV5-4|TRBJ1-2|-
TGTGCCAGCAGCCTGGGGGGCTTTCGGCAGGTCCGGGGCTACACCTTC
CASSLGGFRQVRGYTF
>-|TRBV25-1|TRBJ2-1|-
TGTGCCAGCAGTTCCCCACCTGTGGACAAGGAAAACAATGAGCAGTTCTTC
CASSSPPVDKENNEQFF
>TRBD2|TRBV9|TRBJ2-3|once
TGTGCCAGCAGCCACCAGACGCGTACTAGCGGGAGCACAGATACGCAGTATTTT
CASSHQTRTSGSTDTQYF
>-|TRBV28|TRBJ1-1|-
TGTGCCAGCAGTTTCGGCCAGGTGAACACTGAAGCTTTCTTT
CASSFGQVNTEAFF
>TRBD1|TRBV27|TRBJ2-1|-
TGTGCCAGCAGTTTTTCGGGGACAGGGATCGGCAATGAGCAGTTCTTC
CASSFSGTGIGNEQFF
>TRBD2|TRBV5-1|TRBJ2-1|-
TGCGCCAGCAGCTTTGAGGGGCTGAGCGGGAGGTTTTACAATGAGCAGTTCTTC
CASSFEGLSGRFYNEQFF
>TRBD1|TRBV9|TRBJ1-2|-
TGTGCCAGCAGCTTGGACAGGGAGGCCCCCGGCCTTGGCTACACCTTC
CASSLDREAPGLGYTF
>-|TRBV5-1|TRBJ2-7|-
TGCGCCAGCAGCTTGGGGGACAAGCTTGGCTGGGACGAGCAGTACTTC
CASSLGDKLGWDEQYF
>TRBD2|TRBV9|TRBJ2-1|-
TGTGCCAGCAGCTCCCTTACCGGGAGGTTGAATGAGCAGTTCTTC
CASSSLTGRLNEQFF
>TRBD2|TRBV14|TRBJ2-1|-
TGTGCCAGCAGCCAAAACCGCGGGAGCTCCTACAATGAGCAGTTCTTC
CASSQNRGSSYNEQFF
>-|TRBV10-3|TRBJ2-5|-
TGTGCCATCAGTGAAGGGAGCAGGGGATACCAAGAGACCCAGTACTTC
CAISEGSRGYQETQYF
>TRBD1|TRBV11-1|TRBJ2-7|-
TGTGCCAGCAGTCGACAGGGGGCGTCTTCCTACGAGCAGTACTTC
CASSRQGASSYEQYF
>-|TRBV6-1|TRBJ1-5|-
TGTGCCAGCGCAGACTTGGAGCACCAGCCCCAGCATTTT
CASADLEHQPQHF
>-|TRBV5-8|TRBJ2-7|once
TGTGCCAGCAGCTTGGCGGCGGGGTCGTACTCCTACGAGCAGTACTTC
CASSLAAGSYSYEQYF
>-|TRBV19|TRBJ1-5|once
TGTGCCAGTAGTATTTCCAGGGCAAGCAATCAGCCCCAGCATTTT
CASSISRASNQPQHF
>-|TRBV28|TRBJ2-7|-
TGTGCCAGCATAGACTCCATTTCCTACGAGCAGTACTTC
CASIDSISYEQYF
>TRBD2|TRBV11-2|TRBJ2-1|-
TGTGCCAGCAGCGTTAGCGGGGGGGCTGTTGAGCAGTTCTTC
CASSVSGGAVEQFF
>TRBD2|TRBV10-3|TRBJ2-1|once
TGTGCCATCAGTGAGGTGGCGGGAGTATACAATGAGCAGTTCTTC
CAISEVAGVYNEQFF
>-|TRBV18|TRBJ1-1|few
TGTGCCAGCTCACCAGGCCTGAACACTGAAGCTTTCTTT
CASSPGLNTEAFF
>-|TRBV18|TRBJ2-1|-
TGTGCCAGCTCACCAGATAAGCGGGCCAATGAGCAGTTCTTC
CASSPDKRANEQFF
>TRBD1|TRBV29-1|TRBJ1-5|once
TGCAGCGTCGCGGACAGGAGCAATCAGCCCCAGCATTTT
CSVADRSNQPQHF
>-|TRBV7-8|TRBJ1-6|-
TGTGCCAGTTCCAGGAATCCGAATTCACCCCTCCACTTT
CASSRNPNSPLHF
>-|TRBV27|TRBJ2-7|-
TGTGCCAGCAGTTTATACACCCGAAGCTCCTACGAGCAGTACTTC
CASSLYTRSSYEQYF
>-|TRBV5-1|TRBJ2-1|-
TGCGCCAGCAGCTTGGGTAATTCTTACAATGAGCAGTTCTTC
CASSLGNSYNEQFF
>-|TRBV2|TRBJ2-1|-
TGTGCCAGCAGTCCCCAGATAGACAATTACAATGAGCAGTTCTTC
CASSPQIDNYNEQFF
>-|TRBV29-1|TRBJ2-3|-
TGCAGCGTTGCCCCGGGAGTGGCAGATACGCAGTATTTT
CSVAPGVADTQYF
>-|TRBV19|TRBJ1-3|-
TGTGCCAGTAGCCCCGGGACTGCTGGAAACACCATATATTTT
CASSPGTAGNTIYF
>-|TRBV7-9|TRBJ2-3|-
TGTGCCACCACCGGGAGCACAGATACGCAGTATTTT
CATTGSTDTQYF
>-|TRBV7-9|TRBJ2-3|-
TGTGCGAGCGGGCAGGGGAGCTCCGATACGCAGTATTTT
CASGQGSSDTQYF
>-|TRBV15|TRBJ2-7|-
TGTGCCACCAGCCAGAGGAAAACAGGGAGCGAGCAGTACTTC
CATSQRKTGSEQYF
>TRBD1|TRBV5-4|TRBJ2-1|-
TGTGCCAGCAGCTTGGGAGGGGGCAACTACAATGAGCAGTTCTTC
CASSLGGGNYNEQFF
>TRBD1|TRBV2|TRBJ2-7|-
TGTGCCAGCAGCAGGACAGGGGCCTACGAGCAGTACTTC
CASSRTGAYEQYF
>-|TRBV29-1|TRBJ1-1|-
TGCAGCGCAGACAAGAACACTGAAGCTTTCTTT
CSADKNTEAFF
>TRBD1|TRBV7-9|TRBJ1-6|-
TGTGCCAGCACCCGACAGGGAGCAAATTCACCCCTCCACTTT
CASTRQGANSPLHF
>-|TRBV4-2|TRBJ2-2|-
TGTGCCAGCAGCCAATCAGGGGAAGGCGGGGAGCTGTTTTTT
CASSQSGEGGELFF
>-|TRBV7-2|TRBJ1-2|once
TGTGCCAGCCGCTACAGGGCTGGCGGCGGCTACACCTTC
CASRYRAGGGYTF
>-|TRBV7-6|TRBJ2-5|-
TGTGCCAGCAGCTTGACAGGCCAGACCCAGTACTTC
CASSLTGQTQYF
>-|TRBV14|TRBJ2-7|-
TGTGCCAGCAGCCAAGAGGTTTCGCCTAGTGGCCTCGAGCAGTACTTC
CASSQEVSPSGLEQYF
>-|TRBV4-1|TRBJ1-2|-
TGCGCCAGCAGCCTAAAGGGGGACTATGGCTACACCTTC
CASSLKGDYGYTF
>TRBD1|TRBV12-5|TRBJ2-1|-
TGTGCTAGTGGTTTGAGGGACAGGGTGGTTTACAATGAGCAGTTCTTC
CASGLRDRVVYNEQFF
>-|TRBV2|TRBJ2-6|-
TGTGCCAGCAGCACAGGGTCTGGGGCCAACGTCCTGACTTTC
CASSTGSGANVLTF
>TRBD1|TRBV6-5|TRBJ2-2|-
TGTGCCAGCAGTCCGACAGGGTCAAACACCGGGGAGCTGTTTTTT
CASSPTGSNTGELFF
>-|TRBV11-2|TRBJ1-1|-
TGTGCCAGCAGTAAAATACAGGGCGGGACTGAAGCTTTCTTT
CASSKIQGGTEAFF
>TRBD1|TRBV4-2|TRBJ1-2|-
TGTGCCAGCAGCCAAGATTTACAGGGGGCGCGGGGCTACACCTTC
CASSQDLQGARGYTF
>TRBD1|TRBV5-5|TRBJ1-2|-
TGTGCCAGCAGCTCCCTACTTGGGACAGGGGGATCTGGCTACACCTTC
CASSSLLGTGGSGYTF